These 27 T cell receptor beta chains share one sample of origin, sequenced in a study of cytomegalovirus exposure and HLA in healthy donors. Primers for the PCR totalled 60 Vbeta and 13 Jbeta. Here immunoSEQ multiplex PCR was the method, and the copy in TCRdb shows in-frame clones only, minus some. The repertoire holds about 76,000 clones, around 70% seen once, with more than 9.5% in the top ten. The source material was PBMCs. All receptors derive from a middle-aged woman in good health and CMV-seropositive.

This clone has just one count. The rearrangement joins TRBV6-5 to TRBJ1-2; possibly TRBD1 for D (6 bases). The CDR3 sequence is 15 residues long. Trimming removed 5 bases from V and 4 bases from J, with 17 bases in between. Germline V gene sequence: CDR1 MNHEY, CDR2 SVGAGI. CDR3 in DNA: TGTGCCAGCAGTCCCTCGGGAGGGACATCCTATGGCTACACCTTC. This gives the protein CASSPSGGTSYGYTF.

On this clone: The sample carries other DNA sequences with the same CDR3. The chain couples TRBV25-1 to TRBJ1-5, with 10 bases matching TRBD1. CDR3 length equals 13 residues. The V and J ends lost 6 bases and 4 bases, in that order; junction bases with no gene match: 0. Germline CDR1 MGHDK, CDR2 SYGVNS. The CDR3, as DNA: TGTGCCAGCAGGGGACAGGGGAATCAGCCCCAGCATTTT. Its protein product is CASRGQGNQPQHF.

The chain couples TRBV29-1 to TRBJ2-3; 8 nucleotides match TRBD1. Germline loops: CDR1 SQVTM, CDR2 ANQGSEA. Germline trimming cut 3 bases from V and 4 bases from J; bases unmatched to any gene: 6. The CDR3 runs to 14 residues. The CDR3 DNA reads as TGCAGCGTTGACTCCGGACAGGGCCCAGATACGCAGTATTTT. It encodes CSVDSGQGPDTQYF.

This clone has just one count. V usage is TRBV7-9 and J usage is TRBJ1-1; D is ambiguous. CDR1 and CDR2 from the germline V gene are SEHNR and FQNEAQ (reference sequence). This CDR3 has 13 residues. With 3 bases removed from V and 1 base from J, the gap between germline ends came to 6 bases. The CDR3 DNA reads TGTGCCAGCAGCTTGCCAGGGAACACTGAAGCTTTCTTT. Protein: CASSLPGNTEAFF.

CDR3 region: CASSPQGVYGYTF. The CDR3, as DNA: TGTGCCAGCAGCCCACAGGGGGTCTATGGCTACACCTTC. The V and J genes are TRBV7-9 and TRBJ1-2; 8 bases line up with TRBD1. The J segment lost 4 bases and the V segment lost 5 bases, leaving 3 bases of the junction unmatched. There are 13 residues in the CDR3. The germline CDR1 and CDR2 sequences are SEHNR and FQNEAQ (reference sequence).

This chain joins TRBV7-8 and TRBJ1-1; maybe TRBD1 (5 bases). Germline V gene sequence: CDR1 SGHVS, CDR2 FQNEAQ. There are 14 residues in the CDR3. Trimming left V 4 bases short and J 11 bases short, with 20 bases between. CDR3 region: CASSSGDASDLAFF. The CDR3 DNA sequence: TGTGCCAGCAGCTCGGGGGACGCCTCGGATTTGGCTTTCTTT.

The rearrangement links TRBV5-1 to TRBJ2-3; the D gene is possibly TRBD1 (5 bases). Between the trimmed V and J ends, which lost 5 bases and 4 bases, there was a span of 17 bases. The CDR3 has 15 amino acids. The germline gives CDR1 SGHRS, CDR2 YFSETQ. The CDR3 coding sequence is TGCGCCAGCAGTTCAGGGTTGCTTTATGCAGATACGCAGTATTTT. Its protein is CASSSGLLYADTQYF.

The rearrangement joins TRBV2 to TRBJ1-2; tentative D call: TRBD1 (6 bases). CDR1 is SNHLY and CDR2 is FYNNEI in the germline V gene. The CDR3 runs 16 residues. V dropped 4 bases and J dropped 7 bases, with 22 bases sitting between them. CDR3 coding DNA: TGTGCCAGCAGTGCATCGGGGCAGGGGATCGTGGGTGGCTACACCTTC. Its translation is CASSASGQGIVGGYTF.

V and J are TRBV6-5 and TRBJ1-3; D possibly corresponds to TRBD1 (6 bases). The CDR3 is made up of 14 amino acids. V was trimmed by 7 bases and J by 4 bases, leaving 14 bases between them. Germline values: CDR1 MNHEY, CDR2 SVGAGI. This chain's CDR3 is CASKPPGQGNTIYF. CDR3 DNA sequence: TGTGCCAGCAAGCCGCCCGGACAGGGAAACACCATATATTTT.

The table lists this clone with many counts. This same CDR3 is encoded by further DNA sequences in the sample. The gene calls are TRBV10-3 and TRBJ1-3; D ambiguous. The CDR3 runs to 12 residues. Trimming cost V 4 bases and J 2 bases, with 3 bases left between them. CDR1 and CDR2 (germline): ENHRY, SYGVKD. The CDR3 loop reads CAISGTGNTIYF. CDR3 nucleotides: TGTGCCATCAGTGGTACTGGAAACACCATATATTTT.

This clone was recorded a few times. The CDR3 bases are TGTGCCAGCTCACCAACGGATAGCGGTCAGCCCCAGCATTTT. This encodes CASSPTDSGQPQHF. The V gene is TRBV18, the J gene TRBJ1-5; no firm D call. Germline CDR1 and CDR2: KGHSH and LQKENI. Trimming stripped 2 bases from V and 6 bases from J, with 11 bases between. CDR3 length equals 14 residues.

This sequence joins TRBV6-6 and TRBJ2-1; 10 nucleotides agree with TRBD1. This CDR3 has 16 residues. The J segment lost 7 bases and the V segment lost 6 bases, leaving 12 bases of the junction unmatched. Germline lookup yields CDR1 MNHNY and CDR2 SVGAGI (reference sequence). CDR3 nucleotides: TGTGCCAGCAGCCCAACTACCGGGACAGGGGTAAATGAGCAGTTCTTC. This encodes CASSPTTGTGVNEQFF.

The chain links TRBV5-1 to TRBJ1-1; maybe TRBD1 (5 bases). Trimming took off 4 bases at V and 5 bases at J, with 15 bases between the two ends. This CDR3 is built from 14 residues. Germline-derived CDR1 and CDR2 are SGHRS and YFSETQ. The CDR3 region is CASSQSGDATEAFF. DNA of the CDR3: TGCGCCAGCAGCCAATCGGGGGACGCGACTGAAGCTTTCTTT. Full variable domain (outside the CDR3, taken from reference TRBV5-1 and TRBJ1-1): KAGVTQTPRYLIKTRGQQVTLSCSPISGHRSVSWYQQTPGQGLQFLFEYFSETQRNKGNFPGRFSGRQFSNSRSEMNVSTLELGDSALYLCASSQSGDATEAFFGQGTRLTVV.

This chain joins TRBV7-8 and TRBJ2-7, with D perhaps TRBD1 (7 bases). Germline V lookup: CDR1 SGHVS, CDR2 FQNEAQ. The CDR3 totals 18 residues. V shed 5 bases and J shed 3 bases, with 26 bases lying between them. CDR3: CASSPILPTTGRNYEQYF. CDR3 DNA sequence: TGTGCCAGCAGCCCCATTTTACCCACGACAGGGAGGAACTACGAGCAGTACTTC.

This clone was observed once. The chain uses TRBV28 and TRBJ1-1; TRBD1 might be the D (6 bases). V lost 3 bases and J 0 bases, leaving 11 bases between the germline ends. Germline V CDR1 and CDR2: MDHEN, SYDVKM. The CDR3 runs 15 residues. The CDR3 bases are TGTGCCAGCAGTTTTACAGGGATTATGAACACTGAAGCTTTCTTT. Residues: CASSFTGIMNTEAFF.

The chain employs TRBV2 and TRBJ2-3; D is possibly TRBD2 (6 bases). V lost 8 bases and J 10 bases, leaving 13 bases between the germline ends. Looked up from germline, CDR1 is SNHLY and CDR2 is FYNNEI. The CDR3 runs to 11 residues. CDR3 in amino acids: CASGGKTSQYF. CDR3 sequence (DNA): TGTGCCAGCGGAGGGAAGACGTCGCAGTATTTT.

This clone was seen a few times. The genes are TRBV6-1 and TRBJ1-3; 7 bases line up with TRBD1. This CDR3 has 17 amino acids. In germline, CDR1 is MNHNS, CDR2 SASEGT. V was clipped by 4 bases and J by 2 bases; unmatched bases: 11. CDR3 region: CASSARTGSYPGNTIYF. The CDR3 nucleotides read TGTGCCAGCAGTGCGAGGACAGGATCCTACCCTGGAAACACCATATATTTT.

V is TRBV6-5 and J is TRBJ2-1, with 7 bases identical to TRBD2. The CDR3 sequence is 15 residues long. The germline V gene has CDR1 MNHEY and CDR2 SVGAGI. After removal of 6 bases from V and 7 bases from J, the junction contained 12 bases not matched to a gene. CDR3 amino acids: CASRMGGRLLNEQFF. DNA for the CDR3: TGTGCCAGCAGGATGGGCGGGAGATTACTTAATGAGCAGTTCTTC.

The sample holds a few counts of this clone. V and J are TRBV6-1 and TRBJ1-1; TRBD1 matches 9 bases. The CDR3 is made up of 12 amino acids. Germline assignment: CDR1 MNHNS and CDR2 SASEGT. V lost 3 bases to trimming and J lost 10 bases; unmatched junction nucleotides: 3. The CDR3 here is CASSEGTGIAFF. The CDR3 coding sequence is TGTGCCAGCAGTGAGGGGACAGGGATAGCTTTCTTT.

Only a few counts were recorded for this clone. The identical CDR3 is also encoded by other nucleotide sequences in the sample. The rearrangement links TRBV18 to TRBJ1-3; possibly TRBD1 for D (6 bases). This CDR3 region has 14 residues. Trimming took 3 bases from V and 1 from J, leaving 7 bases between them. CDR1 KGHSH and CDR2 LQKENI come from the germline V gene. CDR3 nucleotides: TGTGCCAGCTCACCCCAGGGGTCTGGAAACACCATATATTTT. Amino acid sequence: CASSPQGSGNTIYF.

This clone was picked up a small number of times. The chain's CDR3 is CASSDARTGAGQPQHF. CDR3 sequence (DNA): TGTGCCAGCAGTGACGCCAGGACAGGGGCCGGTCAGCCCCAGCATTTT. V gene TRBV6-1 combines with J gene TRBJ1-5; 9 nucleotides align to TRBD1. The V segment lost 3 bases and the J segment 6 bases; nucleotides outside the gene matches: 9. Germline loops: CDR1 MNHNS, CDR2 SASEGT. The CDR3 spans 16 residues.

The rearrangement uses TRBV2 and TRBJ1-2; D is undetermined. Germline values: CDR1 SNHLY, CDR2 FYNNEI. The V end was cut by 0 bases, the J end by 8 bases, with 16 bases between. This CDR3 spans 15 amino acids. This chain's CDR3 is CASSEARGRVVGYTF. The CDR3 nucleotides are TGTGCCAGCAGTGAAGCGCGCGGGCGTGTTGTCGGCTACACCTTC.

The V gene is TRBV6-5, the J gene TRBJ1-1, with 7 positions matching TRBD1. In germline, CDR1 is MNHEY, CDR2 SVGAGI. CDR3 size: 13 residues. V shed 6 bases, J shed 4 bases, and the junction held 5 bases outside the gene matches. The DNA for the CDR3 is TGTGCCAGCAGGAACCCAGGGGGCACTGAAGCTTTCTTT. The encoded protein is CASRNPGGTEAFF.

This clone was seen only a few times. The V call is TRBV5-4, the J call TRBJ2-4, with D maybe TRBD1 (6 bases). In germline, CDR1 is SGHNT, CDR2 YYREEE (reference sequence). The CDR3 is made up of 16 amino acids. V was trimmed by 1 base and J by 3 bases, leaving 14 bases between them. CDR3 protein: CASSLPGADNKNIQYF. DNA of the CDR3: TGTGCCAGCAGCTTGCCAGGGGCGGACAACAAAAACATTCAGTACTTC.

V usage is TRBV30 and J usage is TRBJ1-1; TRBD1 agrees at 9 bases. CDR3 size: 15 residues. The V segment lost 2 bases and the J segment 2 bases; nucleotides outside the gene matches: 6. Germline assignment: CDR1 GTSNPN and CDR2 SVGIG (reference sequence). The CDR3 coding sequence is TGTGCCTGGAGTTTTCGGACAGGGGTAAACACTGAAGCTTTCTTT. It is translated as CAWSFRTGVNTEAFF. The whole variable domain, remainder taken from reference TRBV30 and TRBJ1-1, is SQTIHQWPATLVQPVGSPLSLECTVEGTSNPNLYWYRQAAGRGLQLLFYSVGIGQISSEVPQNLSASRPQDRQFILSSKKLLLSDSGFYLCAWSFRTGVNTEAFFGQGTRLTVV.

In this sample, this clone turned up a few times. This rearrangement joins TRBV4-3 to TRBJ2-1, with D uncertain. The CDR3 contains 15 residues. Deletions cut 0 bases from V and 6 bases from J, with 12 bases between. The V gene's germline CDR1 is LGHNA and CDR2 YSLEER. The CDR3 DNA reads as TGCGCCAGCAGCCAAGATCAGCGAGCCGTCAATGAGCAGTTCTTC. Protein: CASSQDQRAVNEQFF.

V is TRBV7-2 and J is TRBJ2-5, with a possible D match to TRBD2 (6 bases). Germline lookup yields CDR1 SGHTA and CDR2 FQGNSA. With 6 bases removed from V and 2 bases from J, the gap between germline ends came to 13 bases. This CDR3 is 14 amino acids long. The CDR3 sequence is CASSSMGGQETQYF. The CDR3, as DNA: TGTGCCAGCAGTTCTATGGGGGGACAAGAGACCCAGTACTTC.